This TCR beta chain was recorded in a study of T cell responses to AZD1222 COVID-19 vaccine. About the study: Samples with a second dose at about 4 or about 12 weeks were pooled together. Overall study results and limits: The sample set comprised mostly white British donors with more females, and clonal diversity was possibly underestimated. When two AZD1222 doses had been given, Spike-specific TCR breadth and depth rose. Mapped onto spike, vaccine-associated CD4 TCRs spanned it and were dominant at 160-218 and 743-854.

With regard to this clone: Its antigen remains unknown.

Repertoires were generated with immunoSEQ multiplex PCR, while TCRdb's copy carries only in-frame clones and drops some. The table lists 95,000 to 150,000 clones, 80% to 90% of them singletons, with approximately 3.1% in the top ten. From germline, CDR1 is SNHLY and CDR2 FYNNEI. This CDR3 spans 16 amino acids. V was pared by 8 bases and J by 0 bases, with 20 bases between. The chain recombines TRBV2 with TRBJ2-7; D is perhaps TRBD1 or TRBD2 (5 bases each). The receptor was derived from an adult in good health. The sequencing here drew on peripheral blood, taken on day 0 of AZD1222 vaccination. The CDR3: CASRRERGPSSYEQYF. The CDR3 region has the DNA TGTGCCAGCCGCCGTGAGAGGGGCCCGAGCTCCTACGAGCAGTACTTC.